This T cell receptor (beta chain) was sequenced in a study of cytomegalovirus exposure and HLA in healthy donors. About this clone: Its matching antigen is unknown.

Whole-study results and caveats: Cytomegalovirus-associated TCR beta chains were listed, numbering more than 150. In most subjects, TCR beta sequences reportedly gave accurate predictions of HLA-A and HLA-B alleles. In a later analysis, V- and J-gene trimming of beta chains associated with a DCLRE1C missense variant, replicated independently. The study assumed roughly uniform donor sequencing depth for presence/absence analyses.

Germline CDR1 and CDR2: MNHNS and SASEGT. The CDR3 loop spans 13 amino acids. Trimming at V came to 4 bases and at J to 15 bases, leaving 10 bases not matched to a gene. The PCR used 60 Vbeta and 13 Jbeta primers. Clones were sequenced by immunoSEQ multiplex PCR, and TCRdb holds only the in-frame ones, with some missing. Of 150,000 to 190,000 clones in the sample, about 85% were seen once. This receptor was identified in a woman under 30 in good health and CMV-seronegative. V is TRBV6-1 and J is TRBJ2-1; TRBD2 aligns across 9 bases. The sequencing input was PBMCs. This CDR3 reads CASSGLAGVGLFF. Written as DNA, the CDR3 is TGTGCCAGCAGTGGATTAGCGGGAGTGGGCCTGTTCTTC.